Detailed here is one T cell receptor beta chain. Its target is not known. In the PCR, 60 Vbeta and 13 Jbeta primers were used. Method: immunoSEQ multiplex PCR; TCRdb's copy keeps in-frame clones and lacks some. Altogether 120,000 or so clones are present, less than 80% being singletons, with the ten largest covering 3% to 3.5%. The sample is drawn from a study of cytomegalovirus exposure and HLA in healthy donors. Study-wide results and limits: HLA allele associations emerged for 16,951 TCR beta sequences in a later analysis, at 0.05 false discovery rate.

The V and J ends lost 5 bases and 1 base respectively, with 12 bases between them. The CDR3 contains 15 residues. Germline V CDR1 and CDR2: MNHEY, SMNVEV (reference sequence). The chain combines TRBV27 with TRBJ2-4; D gene ambiguous. Sequencing was done on a sample of PBMCs. The source is a woman aged 50 to 65 in good health and CMV-seronegative. CDR3 sequence reads: CASSPLTGAKNIQYF. The CDR3, as DNA: TGTGCCAGCAGTCCCCTTACCGGGGCCAAAAACATTCAGTACTTC.